These 27 T cell receptor beta chains came from one sample sequenced in a study of blood T cell repertoires in COVID-19. Assay used: immunoSEQ multiplex PCR; TCRdb lists only in-frame clones, some missing. The sample has roughly 250,000 clones; around 85% are singletons. The specimen sequenced was peripheral blood. These receptors all come from a woman at least 80 years old with acute or convalescent COVID-19.

The DNA for the CDR3 is TGCAGCGTTGAAGGATCGGACAGGGAGAAATATGGCTACACCTTC. Residues: CSVEGSDREKYGYTF. This rearrangement joins TRBV29-1 to TRBJ1-2, with 8 bases matching TRBD1. The CDR3 totals 15 residues. Germline-derived CDR1 and CDR2 are SQVTM and ANQGSEA. J gave up 5 bases and V 1 base, and 9 bases lay outside the gene matches.

The V call is TRBV27, the J call TRBJ1-4; D perhaps matches TRBD1 (6 bases). V lost 6 bases to trimming and J lost 7 bases, with 21 bases between them. Germline lookup yields CDR1 MNHEY and CDR2 SMNVEV (reference sequence). This CDR3 comprises 16 residues. The CDR3 region is CASRRNRVIRSEKLFF. The CDR3 coding sequence is TGTGCCAGCAGGAGGAACAGGGTTATCCGTAGTGAAAAACTGTTTTTT. The full variable domain, completed using reference TRBV27 and TRBJ1-4, is EAQVTQNPRYLITVTGKKLTVTCSQNMNHEYMSWYRQDPGLGLRQIYYSMNVEVTDKGDVPEGYKVSRKEKRNFPLILESPSPNQTSLYFCASRRNRVIRSEKLFFGSGTQLSVL.

A few counts support this clone. The rearrangement joins TRBV5-1 to TRBJ2-7; 8 bases line up with TRBD1. Germline V CDR1 and CDR2: SGHRS, YFSETQ. The CDR3 extends over 15 amino acids. Germline trimming cut 4 bases from V and 1 base from J; bases unmatched to any gene: 7. The CDR3 is CASSPDRGPSYEQYF. The CDR3 bases are TGCGCCAGCAGCCCTGACAGGGGACCTTCCTACGAGCAGTACTTC. Looking up the rest from reference TRBV5-1 and TRBJ2-7 gives the full variable domain: KAGVTQTPRYLIKTRGQQVTLSCSPISGHRSVSWYQQTPGQGLQFLFEYFSETQRNKGNFPGRFSGRQFSNSRSEMNVSTLELGDSALYLCASSPDRGPSYEQYFGPGTRLTVT.

V and J are TRBV27 and TRBJ2-7; 10 nucleotides agree with TRBD1. The CDR3 contains 15 residues. The V segment lost 5 bases and the J segment 4 bases; nucleotides outside the gene matches: 8. Germline CDR1 MNHEY, CDR2 SMNVEV (reference sequence). CDR3 residues: CASSPRQGASYEQYF. In DNA, the CDR3 is TGTGCCAGCAGTCCAAGACAGGGGGCCTCTTACGAGCAGTACTTC.

This clone was seen just once. This chain joins TRBV7-3 and TRBJ1-2; TRBD1 is a possible D gene (6 bases). CDR3 length: 14 amino acids. Trimming removed 8 bases at V and 5 bases at J, with 18 bases between. Germline CDR1 is SGHTA and CDR2 is FQGTGA. CDR3 sequence: CASGPGGGSYGYTF. The CDR3, as DNA: TGTGCCAGCGGACCGGGAGGGGGGAGTTATGGCTACACCTTC.

The chain is built from TRBV18 and TRBJ2-6, with 10 positions matching TRBD1. From germline, CDR1 is KGHSH and CDR2 LQKENI. This CDR3 comprises 18 residues. The ends lost 4 bases at V and 2 bases at J; junction bases unmatched: 8. The CDR3 loop is CASSQRQGAYAGANVLTF. CDR3 coding DNA: TGTGCCAGCTCACAGCGACAGGGGGCTTATGCTGGGGCCAACGTCCTGACTTTC.

The chain employs TRBV7-9 and TRBJ1-1; maybe TRBD1 (6 bases). The germline V gene encodes CDR1 SEHNR and CDR2 FQNEAQ (reference sequence). The CDR3 has 14 amino acids. V was cut by 3 bases and J by 5 bases, with 13 bases left in between. Written as DNA, the CDR3 is TGTGCCAGCAGCTTCAGGGGTGAGGAAACTGAAGCTTTCTTT. Translating gives CASSFRGEETEAFF.

The rearrangement uses TRBV19 and TRBJ1-2; the match to TRBD1 covers 12 bases. CDR3 length equals 16 residues. In germline, CDR1 is LNHDA, CDR2 SQIVND (reference sequence). Trimming removed 5 bases from V and 2 bases from J; junction bases left unmatched: 6. CDR3 sequence (DNA): TGTGCCAGTAGTGAACTGGGGACAGGGGGCAACTATGGCTACACCTTC. This translates into CASSELGTGGNYGYTF.

J is TRBJ1-3 and V is TRBV3-1 (or the pseudogene TRBV3-2); TRBD1 might be the D (6 bases). The CDR3 has 15 residues. V shed 1 base and J shed 3 bases, with 10 bases lying between them. The germline gives CDR1 LGHDT, CDR2 YNNKEL (reference sequence). The CDR3 DNA reads as TGTGCCAGCAGCCAAGCAGGGGCAGGTGGAAACACCATATATTTT. This encodes CASSQAGAGGNTIYF.

The chain links TRBV29-1 to TRBJ1-2; D might be TRBD1 (6 bases). The V end was cut by 5 bases, the J end by 4 bases, with 14 bases between. The CDR3 consists of 13 residues. Germline V gives CDR1 SQVTM, CDR2 ANQGSEA. CDR3 nucleotide sequence: TGCAGCGTTAGGCAGGGGACGATCTATGGCTACACCTTC. Protein product: CSVRQGTIYGYTF.

The V and J genes are TRBV2 and TRBJ1-6, with 11 bases aligning to TRBD1. The CDR3 sequence is 16 residues long. V gave up 6 bases and J gave up 8 bases; unmatched junction bases: 9. Germline-derived CDR1 and CDR2 are SNHLY and FYNNEI. The DNA for the CDR3 is TGTGCCAGCAGGGCTCGGACAGGGGGCACAGATTCACCCCTCCACTTT. This sequence encodes CASRARTGGTDSPLHF.

V usage is TRBV10-3 and J usage is TRBJ1-2; a possible D gene is TRBD1 (5 bases). Per the germline V gene, CDR1 is ENHRY and CDR2 is SYGVKD. The CDR3 has 14 residues. V gave up 7 bases and J gave up 8 bases, with 20 bases separating them. CDR3 in amino acids: CAITAPGLRAGYTF. In nucleotides, the CDR3 is TGTGCCATCACCGCCCCAGGGTTACGTGCGGGCTACACCTTC.

In its sample, this clone was seen once. The gene calls are TRBV2 and TRBJ2-2; possible D gene TRBD1, 6 bases. Trimming pared 7 bases from V and 2 bases from J, leaving 11 bases between. The CDR3 contains 14 residues. From germline, CDR1 is SNHLY and CDR2 FYNNEI. In DNA, the CDR3 is TGTGCCAGCACTAGGGACATTAACACCGGGGAGCTGTTTTTT. Its translation: CASTRDINTGELFF.

This chain joins TRBV19 and TRBJ1-2; 11 positions match TRBD1. The CDR3 length is 17 residues. The V and J ends lost 5 bases and 3 bases, in that order; junction bases with no gene match: 11. Germline V gives CDR1 LNHDA, CDR2 SQIVND (reference sequence). The CDR3: CASSSITGQGAHYGYTF. The CDR3 coding sequence is TGTGCCAGTAGTTCCATCACCGGACAGGGGGCACACTATGGCTACACCTTC.

The V gene is TRBV12-5, the J gene TRBJ2-1, with a weak D call TRBD1 (6 bases). CDR1 is LGHNT, CDR2 FRNRAP, per germline. The CDR3 consists of 18 residues. V gave up 6 bases and J gave up 6 bases, with 27 bases separating them. The CDR3 bases are TGTGCTAGTGGCCCCTCCCGGGCAGGGGTCGAGCTTATCAATGAGCAGTTCTTC. Its translation: CASGPSRAGVELINEQFF.

This clone was detected once. CDR3 sequence reads: CASSLDRADTIYF. The CDR3 DNA reads TGTGCCAGCTCACTGGACAGGGCGGACACCATATATTTT. The chain joins TRBV18 to TRBJ1-3; 8 nucleotides agree with TRBD1. After removal of 4 bases from V and 8 bases from J, the junction contained 4 bases not matched to a gene. CDR1 is KGHSH, CDR2 LQKENI, per germline. The CDR3 totals 13 residues.

The genes are TRBV5-1 and TRBJ1-3; a possible D gene is TRBD1 (5 bases). There are 16 residues in the CDR3. The V end was cut by 0 bases, the J end by 0 bases, with 10 bases between. Germline loops: CDR1 SGHRS, CDR2 YFSETQ. The CDR3 sequence is CASSLDRPSSGNTIYF. In DNA, the CDR3 is TGCGCCAGCAGCTTGGACAGGCCCTCCTCTGGAAACACCATATATTTT.

The chain links TRBV28 to TRBJ1-5, with D maybe TRBD1 (6 bases). Germline V CDR1 and CDR2: MDHEN, SYDVKM. Trimming left V 2 bases short and J 1 base short, with 12 bases between. The CDR3 is made up of 16 amino acids. Written as DNA, the CDR3 is TGTGCCAGCAGTTTACTCAGGGGAACGAGCAATCAGCCCCAGCATTTT. Protein sequence: CASSLLRGTSNQPQHF.

This clone has more than one count but fewer than ten. The chain combines TRBV30 with TRBJ1-5; 7 nucleotides line up with TRBD1. The length of the CDR3 is 13 residues. The trim removed 3 bases at V and 5 bases at J, leaving 4 bases unmatched. CDR1 is GTSNPN, CDR2 SVGIG, per germline (reference sequence). CDR3 bases: TGTGCCTGGAGCGGACAGGCAGATCAGCCCCAGCATTTT. Residues: CAWSGQADQPQHF.

The V and J genes are TRBV5-4 and TRBJ1-1; D is uncertain. Germline CDR1 SGHNT, CDR2 YYREEE (reference sequence). CDR3 size: 15 residues. V was clipped by 0 bases and J by 1 base, with 10 bases between them. CDR3 loop: CASSLAGVRNTEAFF. CDR3 sequence (DNA): TGTGCCAGCAGCTTGGCCGGGGTCAGGAACACTGAAGCTTTCTTT.

V usage is TRBV10-3 and J usage is TRBJ2-3; the match to TRBD1 covers 7 bases. The ends lost 6 bases at V and 0 bases at J; junction bases unmatched: 9. CDR3 length equals 16 residues. The V gene's germline CDR1 is ENHRY and CDR2 SYGVKD. The CDR3 spells CAIRGGTALSTDTQYF. CDR3 coding DNA: TGTGCCATCAGGGGTGGGACAGCCCTTAGCACAGATACGCAGTATTTT.

The chain joins TRBV18 to TRBJ1-3; no clear D gene. The CDR3 loop spans 16 amino acids. The V end was cut by 1 base, the J end by 0 bases, with 10 bases between. Per germline, CDR1 KGHSH and CDR2 LQKENI. Here the CDR3 DNA reads TGTGCCAGCTCACCACGGCCGGGGTCCTCTGGAAACACCATATATTTT. It specifies CASSPRPGSSGNTIYF.

The chain combines TRBV27 with TRBJ1-5; maybe TRBD1 (6 bases). Trimming removed 5 bases from V and 0 bases from J, with 8 bases in between. Germline V gene data show CDR1 as MNHEY and CDR2 as SMNVEV (reference sequence). This CDR3 has 14 amino acids. CDR3 in DNA: TGTGCCAGCAGTCCGGGACATAGCAATCAGCCCCAGCATTTT. Its protein product is CASSPGHSNQPQHF.

This chain connects TRBV15 to TRBJ1-5, with a tentative D call TRBD1 (5 bases). The V end lost 0 bases, the J end lost 4 bases, and 16 bases lay between the germline ends. CDR3 length: 17 amino acids. From germline, CDR1 is LNHNV and CDR2 YYDKDF (reference sequence). In nucleotides, the CDR3 is TGTGCCACCAGCAGAGATCTTGGGCCGTCAGGGAATCAGCCCCAGCATTTT. This encodes CATSRDLGPSGNQPQHF.

The chain uses TRBV6-6 and TRBJ1-5, with 8 nucleotides matching TRBD1. Germline V CDR1 and CDR2: MNHNY, SVGAGI (reference sequence). V lost 5 bases to trimming and J lost 6 bases; unmatched junction nucleotides: 6. This CDR3 is built from 14 residues. CDR3 protein: CASSTTGGSQPQHF. The DNA of the CDR3 is TGTGCCAGCAGTACAACAGGGGGGAGTCAGCCCCAGCATTTT.

The chain is built from TRBV2 and TRBJ2-1; D not resolved. This CDR3 spans 16 amino acids. Germline loops: CDR1 SNHLY, CDR2 FYNNEI. V gave up 5 bases and J gave up 4 bases, with 18 bases separating them. CDR3 nucleotides: TGTGCCAGCAGTCTCGTAGGAAGCGTCTCTTACAATGAGCAGTTCTTC. Translation: CASSLVGSVSYNEQFF.

The rearrangement uses TRBV2 and TRBJ2-5, with a tentative D call TRBD2 (6 bases). The J call is uncertain, as TRBJ2-7 better fits the DNA end. Germline CDR1 and CDR2: SNHLY and FYNNEI. The CDR3 extends over 13 amino acids. CDR3 sequence: CASSEGGVYEQYF. The CDR3 DNA reads as TGTGCCAGCAGTGAAGGGGGGGTCTACGAGCAGTACTTC.